Each of the 25 T cell receptor beta chains below was sequenced from the same sample in a study of cytomegalovirus exposure and HLA in healthy donors. Primers for the PCR totalled 60 Vbeta and 13 Jbeta. The method was immunoSEQ multiplex PCR; TCRdb's version includes in-frame clones alone and lacks a portion of them. Among 50,000 to 60,000 clones listed, around 73% were seen once. Specimen: PBMCs. The source is a woman in her 40s in good health and CMV-seropositive.

The chain recombines TRBV2 with TRBJ2-5, with 10 bases aligning to TRBD1. Judging by the DNA end, TRBJ2-7 fits better; the J call may be wrong. The germline V gene encodes CDR1 SNHLY and CDR2 FYNNEI. This CDR3 region has 15 residues. As DNA, the CDR3 is TGTGCCAGCAGGGACGGGACAGGGGCGGGAAACGAGCAGTACTTC. This translates into CASRDGTGAGNEQYF.

CDR3 loop: CASSLGPRDGGFRDTQYF. Here the CDR3 DNA reads TGCGCCAGCAGCTTGGGCCCCCGGGACGGGGGATTTCGCGATACGCAGTATTTT. The genes are TRBV5-1 and TRBJ2-3; possibly TRBD2 for D (6 bases). CDR1 SGHRS and CDR2 YFSETQ come from the germline V gene. Trimming left V 0 bases short and J 6 bases short, with 23 bases between. The CDR3 runs 18 residues.

This clone was observed a single time. The V call is TRBV28, the J call TRBJ2-6, with D maybe TRBD2 (5 bases). Germline CDR1 MDHEN, CDR2 SYDVKM. The CDR3 runs 15 residues. The CDR3 DNA is TGTGGGGTGGCAGGCATACCGGGAGGGGCCAACGTCCTGACTTTC. Protein product: CGVAGIPGGANVLTF.

The rearrangement uses TRBV28 and TRBJ1-6, with D hard to call. This CDR3 is 14 amino acids long. The germline V gene encodes CDR1 MDHEN and CDR2 SYDVKM. V was pared by 4 bases and J by 7 bases, with 11 bases between. The CDR3 loop is CASSSEGLNSPLHF. The CDR3 bases are TGTGCCAGCAGTTCGGAGGGTTTAAATTCACCCCTCCACTTT.

This chain links TRBV2 with TRBJ2-5; 10 bases map to TRBD1. V shed 7 bases, J shed 4 bases, and the junction held 9 bases outside the gene matches. The length of the CDR3 is 15 residues. CDR1 and CDR2 from the germline V gene are SNHLY and FYNNEI. The CDR3 loop reads CASTMGTGDGETQYF. The CDR3 nucleotides read TGTGCCAGCACCATGGGGACAGGGGACGGAGAGACCCAGTACTTC. Full variable domain (remainder filled in from reference TRBV2 and TRBJ2-5): EPEVTQTPSHQVTQMGQEVILRCVPISNHLYFYWYRQILGQKVEFLVSFYNNEISEKSEIFDDQFSVERPDGSNFTLKIRSTKLEDSAMYFCASTMGTGDGETQYFGPGTRLLVL.

This clone was seen only a few times. The chain uses TRBV11-2 and TRBJ2-7; possible D gene TRBD1, 6 bases. V lost 3 bases to trimming and J lost 1 base, with 7 bases between them. CDR3 length: 13 amino acids. Germline V gene lookup returns CDR1 SGHAT and CDR2 FQNNGV. Here the CDR3 DNA reads TGTGCCAGCAGCTTCGGACAGTCCTACGAGCAGTACTTC. Amino acid sequence: CASSFGQSYEQYF.

The J gene is TRBJ2-3, the V gene TRBV9; TRBD2 aligns across 7 bases. The germline gives CDR1 SGDLS, CDR2 YYNGEE. The V segment lost 4 bases and the J segment 2 bases; nucleotides outside the gene matches: 16. The CDR3 runs to 18 residues. In DNA form, the CDR3 reads TGTGCCAGCAGCTATGCAACAGGTGGGGGGGTCACCACAGATACGCAGTATTTT. Amino acid sequence: CASSYATGGGVTTDTQYF.

This chain links TRBV9 with TRBJ1-5; D ambiguous. CDR1 is SGDLS and CDR2 is YYNGEE in the germline V gene. V lost 4 bases and J lost 2, with 13 bases in between. The CDR3 runs 15 residues. The CDR3 is CASSPHGWGNQPQHF. CDR3 bases: TGTGCCAGCAGCCCCCACGGGTGGGGCAATCAGCCCCAGCATTTT. The full variable domain, completed using reference TRBV9 and TRBJ1-5, is DSGVTQTPKHLITATGQRVTLRCSPRSGDLSVYWYQQSLDQGLQFLIQYYNGEERAKGNILERFSAQQFPDLHSELNLSSLELGDSALYFCASSPHGWGNQPQHFGDGTRLSIL.

J is TRBJ1-3 and V is TRBV28; no clear D gene. The CDR3 totals 15 residues. The germline CDR1 and CDR2 sequences are MDHEN and SYDVKM. V was shortened by 5 bases and J by 0 bases, with 11 bases between the two germline ends. CDR3 residues: CASSKRGFSGNTIYF. Written as DNA, the CDR3 is TGTGCCAGCAGTAAACGGGGATTCTCTGGAAACACCATATATTTT. Complete variable domain (other parts from reference TRBV28 and TRBJ1-3): DVKVTQSSRYLVKRTGEKVFLECVQDMDHENMFWYRQDPGLGLRLIYFSYDVKMKEKGDIPEGYSVSREKKERFSLILESASTNQTSMYLCASSKRGFSGNTIYFGEGSWLTVV.

The chain joins TRBV5-1 to TRBJ2-1; a possible D gene is TRBD1 (8 bases). This CDR3 is 15 amino acids long. V lost 4 bases and J lost 9, with 20 bases in between. Germline V gene sequence: CDR1 SGHRS, CDR2 YFSETQ. The CDR3 DNA follows: TGCGCCAGCAGCCTGAATAACAGGGGGGGCAGTGAGCAGTTCTTC. It encodes CASSLNNRGGSEQFF.

The chain links TRBV6-5 to TRBJ1-5, with D tentatively TRBD1 (6 bases). Germline V gene lookup returns CDR1 MNHEY and CDR2 SVGAGI. This CDR3 region has 14 residues. V lost 6 bases to trimming and J lost 3 bases, with 12 bases between them. The CDR3 DNA reads TGTGCCAGCAGCCCTACAGGGTACAATCAGCCCCAGCATTTT. Its translation is CASSPTGYNQPQHF.

The CDR3 is CASPLTQRGTRYTDTQYF. The CDR3, as DNA: TGTGCCAGCCCCTTAACCCAGCGGGGGACTCGATACACAGATACGCAGTATTTT. The chain recombines TRBV6-4 with TRBJ2-3, with 8 bases fitting TRBD2. Germline assignment: CDR1 MRHNA and CDR2 SNTAGT. With V trimmed by 8 bases and J by 2 bases, 18 bases remained unmatched. The CDR3 is 18 amino acids.

Comments on this clone: The sample carries other DNA sequences with the same CDR3. V and J are TRBV7-2 and TRBJ2-5; the match to TRBD2 covers 9 bases. The germline V gene has CDR1 SGHTA and CDR2 FQGNSA. This CDR3 has 15 residues. The V gene end was trimmed by 5 bases and the J gene end by 5 bases; junction bases not matched to a gene: 9. The CDR3 loop is CASSPLAGGVETQYF. CDR3 nucleotides: TGTGCCAGCAGCCCCCTCGCGGGGGGGGTGGAGACCCAGTACTTC.

This clone has only a few counts. V is TRBV11-1 and J is TRBJ1-1; 7 positions agree with TRBD1. V lost 5 bases and J lost 4; bases outside the gene matches: 7. Per the germline V gene, CDR1 is SGHAT and CDR2 is FQDESV (reference sequence). This CDR3 has 14 residues. CDR3 DNA sequence: TGTGCCAGCAGCGCCAGACAGGGTATCACTGAAGCTTTCTTT. It translates to CASSARQGITEAFF.

The chain employs TRBV5-1 and TRBJ2-6, with 8 bases matching TRBD2. Germline V gene lookup returns CDR1 SGHRS and CDR2 YFSETQ. The V gene end was trimmed by 6 bases and the J gene end by 0 bases; junction bases not matched to a gene: 5. The CDR3 covers 16 residues. Written as DNA, the CDR3 is TGCGCCAGCAAGCTAGCGGGTAGCTCTGGGGCCAACGTCCTGACTTTC. Encoded protein: CASKLAGSSGANVLTF.

The genes are TRBV4-2 and TRBJ2-3, with 9 bases lining up with TRBD2. Germline V lookup: CDR1 LGHNA, CDR2 YNFKEQ. The trim removed 4 bases at V and 5 bases at J, leaving 16 bases unmatched. This CDR3 spans 18 amino acids. The DNA of the CDR3 is TGTGCCAGCAGCCGACAGCGAAGTGGCGGGGGGGCCGGAGATACGCAGTATTTT. Translating it yields CASSRQRSGGGAGDTQYF.

This clone was observed a handful of times. The chain links TRBV19 to TRBJ1-3; no firm D call. The CDR3 spans 12 residues. From germline, CDR1 is LNHDA and CDR2 SQIVND (reference sequence). V was pared by 10 bases and J by 2 bases, with 9 bases between. CDR3 sequence reads: CATVRAGNTIYF. DNA for the CDR3: TGTGCCACCGTGAGGGCTGGAAACACCATATATTTT.

The chain couples TRBV13 to TRBJ1-2; a weak D match, TRBD1 (6 bases). The CDR3 runs 15 residues. Germline-derived CDR1 and CDR2 are PRHDT and FYEKMQ (reference sequence). V was trimmed by 0 bases and J by 3 bases, leaving 11 bases between them. In DNA, the CDR3 is TGTGCCAGCAGCTTAGGTTATGAGGGGGACTATGGCTACACCTTC. Its translation: CASSLGYEGDYGYTF.

V usage is TRBV6-1 and J usage is TRBJ1-1; TRBD1 aligns across 7 bases. CDR1 is MNHNS, CDR2 SASEGT, per germline. V lost 3 bases, J lost 1 base, and 2 bases stayed unmatched. The CDR3 is 14 amino acids. The CDR3 region has the DNA TGTGCCAGCAGTGAGAGACAGGGGAACACTGAAGCTTTCTTT. Protein: CASSERQGNTEAFF.

The chain combines TRBV4-3 with TRBJ2-1; 8 bases agree with TRBD2. V gave up 4 bases and J gave up 3 bases; unmatched junction bases: 5. CDR1 is LGHNA, CDR2 YSLEER, per germline. This CDR3 region has 15 residues. The CDR3 reads CASSLSGGDYNEQFF. The CDR3 DNA sequence: TGCGCCAGCAGCCTGAGCGGGGGAGACTACAATGAGCAGTTCTTC.

The count of this clone is one. The chain has TRBV5-1 and TRBJ1-6, with 11 bases identical to TRBD1. The CDR3 is 15 amino acids. V was clipped by 3 bases and J by 10 bases; unmatched bases: 6. Per germline, CDR1 SGHRS and CDR2 YFSETQ. CDR3 DNA: TGCGCCAGCAGCTCCTATGGGACAGGGGGGTCACCCCTCCACTTT. Its protein is CASSSYGTGGSPLHF.

This clone was observed once. The chain carries TRBV5-4 and TRBJ2-7, with D possibly being TRBD1 (6 bases). The length of the CDR3 is 13 residues. From germline, CDR1 is SGHNT and CDR2 YYREEE (reference sequence). Trimming removed 4 bases at V and 4 bases at J, with 12 bases between. CDR3 DNA: TGTGCCAGCAGCCCCCAGGGGTTATACGAGCAGTACTTC. It translates to CASSPQGLYEQYF. The complete variable domain, with remaining parts taken from reference TRBV5-4 and TRBJ2-7, reads ETGVTQSPTHLIKTRGQQVTLRCSSQSGHNTVSWYQQALGQGPQFIFQYYREEENGRGNFPPRFSGLQFPNYSSELNVNALELDDSALYLCASSPQGLYEQYFGPGTRLTVT.

The table lists this clone with a few counts. This rearrangement joins TRBV9 to TRBJ2-7, with 9 bases fitting TRBD1. The CDR3 covers 15 residues. Per germline, CDR1 SGDLS and CDR2 YYNGEE. The trim removed 4 bases at V and 5 bases at J, leaving 10 bases unmatched. Here the CDR3 DNA reads TGTGCCAGCAGCCCTTCGACAGGGGGAAGCAACGAGCAGTACTTC. Residues: CASSPSTGGSNEQYF. The whole variable domain, remainder taken from reference TRBV9 and TRBJ2-7, is DSGVTQTPKHLITATGQRVTLRCSPRSGDLSVYWYQQSLDQGLQFLIQYYNGEERAKGNILERFSAQQFPDLHSELNLSSLELGDSALYFCASSPSTGGSNEQYFGPGTRLTVT.

This sequence joins TRBV28 and TRBJ2-1, with D possibly being TRBD1 (6 bases). The V end lost 8 bases, the J end lost 4 bases, and 9 bases lay between the germline ends. The CDR3 totals 12 residues. The germline V gene encodes CDR1 MDHEN and CDR2 SYDVKM. The CDR3, as DNA: TGTGCCAGCCGGACAGCGTACAATGAGCAGTTCTTC. It specifies CASRTAYNEQFF.

This chain uses TRBV28 with TRBJ1-5; tentatively, D is TRBD1 (5 bases). This CDR3 is 14 amino acids long. Germline lookup yields CDR1 MDHEN and CDR2 SYDVKM. V gave up 6 bases and J gave up 3 bases, with 12 bases separating them. The CDR3 bases are TGTGCCAGCAGCACCAAGGGGTACAATCAGCCCCAGCATTTT. Residues: CASSTKGYNQPQHF.